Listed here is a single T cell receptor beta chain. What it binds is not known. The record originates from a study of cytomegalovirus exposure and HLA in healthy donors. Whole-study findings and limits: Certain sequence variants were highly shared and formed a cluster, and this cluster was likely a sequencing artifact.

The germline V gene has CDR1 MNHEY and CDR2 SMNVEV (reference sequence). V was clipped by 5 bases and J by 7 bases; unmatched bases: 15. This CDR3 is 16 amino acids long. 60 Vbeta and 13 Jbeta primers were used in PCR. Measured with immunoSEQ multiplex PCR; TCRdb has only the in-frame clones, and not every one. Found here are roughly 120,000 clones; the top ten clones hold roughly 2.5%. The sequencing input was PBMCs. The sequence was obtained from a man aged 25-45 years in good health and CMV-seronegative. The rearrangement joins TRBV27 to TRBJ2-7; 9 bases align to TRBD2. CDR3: CASSPVAGALLGEQYF. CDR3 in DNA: TGTGCCAGCAGTCCCGTAGCGGGAGCGCTTTTGGGAGAGCAGTACTTC.